Below, one T cell receptor beta chain is given with its context. Its antigen is undetermined. This sample was included in a study of T cells after yellow fever vaccination. The overall study: Those fractions that held only low numbers of cells were prepared using the SMART-Seq v4 Ultra Low Input RNA kit.

The CDR3 runs to 12 residues. V was cut by 6 bases and J by 11 bases, with 16 bases left in between. CDR1 and CDR2 from the germline V gene are SGHNT and YENEEA. Study results and caveats: It was a small share of clonotypes that appeared in both CD4 and CD8 compartments. Abundant contaminating clonotypes from the bulk population could appear in FACS-sorted repertoires. Re-detected after boosting: most primary clones, 96% of CD4 and about 89% of CD8.

TCRdb used MiXCR to reprocess the 5' RACE reads, holding one entry per CDR3 protein. The sample lists 300,000 to 400,000 distinct CDR3 sequences; 8.7% were seen once. This material consisted of PBMCs, taken on the day of the first yellow fever vaccination. The chain couples TRBV11-3 to TRBJ1-1, with no clear D. The TCR comes from a young man who received the YFV17D yellow fever vaccine. The CDR3 coding sequence is TGTGCCAGCAGTCGGTACATTAGGCGGGCTTTCTTT. As protein: CASSRYIRRAFF.